Sequencing of this T cell receptor (beta chain) was carried out in a study of T cell repertoires in cytomegalovirus infection. In the case of this clonotype: What it recognizes is unknown.

Germline CDR1 SGHVS, CDR2 FQNEAQ. V shed 1 base, J shed 1 base, and the junction held 6 bases outside the gene matches. This CDR3 comprises 18 residues. TCRdb used MiXCR to reprocess the reads, holding one entry per CDR3 protein. The repertoire holds 700,000 to 900,000 distinct CDR3 sequences, with approximately 32% as singletons. The chain couples TRBV7-8 to TRBJ2-1; 11 bases agree with TRBD2. Sample: cultured CD8+ T cells from PBMCs, taken from culture after CMV antigen stimulation. The TCR comes from a human donor in good health (CMV status not recorded). Some clones in this sample may be carry-over from other donors' samples. The CDR3 region is CASSLDLLAGGSYNEQFF. CDR3 DNA sequence: TGTGCCAGCAGCTTAGATCTGCTAGCGGGGGGATCCTACAATGAGCAGTTCTTC. Based on the CDR3 plus reference TRBV7-8 and TRBJ2-1, the full variable domain is GAGVSQSPRYKVAKRGQDVALRCDPISGHVSLFWYQQALGQGPEFLTYFQNEAQLDKSGLPSDRFFAERPEGSVSTLKIQRTQQEDSAVYLCASSLDLLAGGSYNEQFFGPGTRLTVL.